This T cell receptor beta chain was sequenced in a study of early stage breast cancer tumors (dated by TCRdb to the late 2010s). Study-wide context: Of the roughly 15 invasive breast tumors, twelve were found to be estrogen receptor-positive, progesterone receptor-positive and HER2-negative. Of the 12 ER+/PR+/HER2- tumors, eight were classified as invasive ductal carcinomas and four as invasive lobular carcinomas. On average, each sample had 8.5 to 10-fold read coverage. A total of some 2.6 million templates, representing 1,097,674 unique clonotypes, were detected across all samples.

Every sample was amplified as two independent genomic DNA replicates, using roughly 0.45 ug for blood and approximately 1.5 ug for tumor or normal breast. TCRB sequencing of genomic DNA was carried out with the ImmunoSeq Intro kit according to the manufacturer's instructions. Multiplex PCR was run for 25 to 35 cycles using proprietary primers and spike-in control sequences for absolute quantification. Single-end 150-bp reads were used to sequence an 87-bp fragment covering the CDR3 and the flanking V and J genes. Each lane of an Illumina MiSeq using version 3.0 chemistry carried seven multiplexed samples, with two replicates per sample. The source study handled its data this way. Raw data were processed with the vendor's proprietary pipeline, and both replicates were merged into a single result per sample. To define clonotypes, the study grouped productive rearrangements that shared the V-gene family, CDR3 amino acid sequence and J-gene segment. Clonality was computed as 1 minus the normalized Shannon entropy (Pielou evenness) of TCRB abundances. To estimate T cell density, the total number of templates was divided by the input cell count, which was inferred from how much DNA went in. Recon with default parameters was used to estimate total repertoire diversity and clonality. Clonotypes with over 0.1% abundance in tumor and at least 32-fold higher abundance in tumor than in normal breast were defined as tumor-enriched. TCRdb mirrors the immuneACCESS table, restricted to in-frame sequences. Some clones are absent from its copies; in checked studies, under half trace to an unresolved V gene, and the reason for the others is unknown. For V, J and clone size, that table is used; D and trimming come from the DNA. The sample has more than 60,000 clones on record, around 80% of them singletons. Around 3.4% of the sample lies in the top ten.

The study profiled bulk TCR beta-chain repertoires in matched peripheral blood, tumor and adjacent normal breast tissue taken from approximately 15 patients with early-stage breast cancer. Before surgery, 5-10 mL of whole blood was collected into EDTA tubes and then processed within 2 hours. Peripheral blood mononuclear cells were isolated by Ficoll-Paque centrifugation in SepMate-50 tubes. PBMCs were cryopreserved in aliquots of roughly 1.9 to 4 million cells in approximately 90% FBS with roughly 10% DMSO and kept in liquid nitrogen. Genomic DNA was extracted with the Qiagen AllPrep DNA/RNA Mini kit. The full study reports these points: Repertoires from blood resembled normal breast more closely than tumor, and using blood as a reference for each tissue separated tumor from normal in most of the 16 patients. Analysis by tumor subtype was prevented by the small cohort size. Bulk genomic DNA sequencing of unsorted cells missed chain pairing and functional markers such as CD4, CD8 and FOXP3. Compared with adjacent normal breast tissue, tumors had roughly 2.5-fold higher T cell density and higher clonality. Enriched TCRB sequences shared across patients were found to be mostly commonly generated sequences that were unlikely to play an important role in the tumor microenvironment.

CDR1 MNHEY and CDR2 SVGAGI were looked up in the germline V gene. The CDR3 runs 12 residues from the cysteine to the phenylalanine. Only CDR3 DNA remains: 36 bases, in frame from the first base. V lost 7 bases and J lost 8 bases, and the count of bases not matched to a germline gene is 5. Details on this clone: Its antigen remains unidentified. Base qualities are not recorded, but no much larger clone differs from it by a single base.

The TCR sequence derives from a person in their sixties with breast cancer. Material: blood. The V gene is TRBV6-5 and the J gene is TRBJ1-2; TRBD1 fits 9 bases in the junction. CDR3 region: CASTSGTGGYTF. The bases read TGTGCCAGCACCTCCGGGACAGGGGGCTACACCTTC.